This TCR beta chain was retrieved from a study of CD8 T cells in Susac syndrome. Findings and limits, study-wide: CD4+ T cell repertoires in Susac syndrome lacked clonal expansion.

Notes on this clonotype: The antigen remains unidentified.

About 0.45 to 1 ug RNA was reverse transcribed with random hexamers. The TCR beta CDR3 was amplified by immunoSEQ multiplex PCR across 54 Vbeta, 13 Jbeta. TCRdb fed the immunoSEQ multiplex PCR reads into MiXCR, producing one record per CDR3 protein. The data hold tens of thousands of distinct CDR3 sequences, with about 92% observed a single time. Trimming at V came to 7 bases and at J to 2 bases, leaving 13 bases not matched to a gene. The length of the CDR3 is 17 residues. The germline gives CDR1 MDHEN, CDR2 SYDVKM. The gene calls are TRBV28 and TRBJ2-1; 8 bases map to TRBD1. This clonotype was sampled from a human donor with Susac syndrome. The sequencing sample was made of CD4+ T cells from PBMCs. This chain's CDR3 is CASIKVRGLVAYNEQFF. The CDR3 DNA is TGTGCCAGCATCAAAGTCAGGGGGCTAGTTGCCTACAATGAGCAGTTCTTC.